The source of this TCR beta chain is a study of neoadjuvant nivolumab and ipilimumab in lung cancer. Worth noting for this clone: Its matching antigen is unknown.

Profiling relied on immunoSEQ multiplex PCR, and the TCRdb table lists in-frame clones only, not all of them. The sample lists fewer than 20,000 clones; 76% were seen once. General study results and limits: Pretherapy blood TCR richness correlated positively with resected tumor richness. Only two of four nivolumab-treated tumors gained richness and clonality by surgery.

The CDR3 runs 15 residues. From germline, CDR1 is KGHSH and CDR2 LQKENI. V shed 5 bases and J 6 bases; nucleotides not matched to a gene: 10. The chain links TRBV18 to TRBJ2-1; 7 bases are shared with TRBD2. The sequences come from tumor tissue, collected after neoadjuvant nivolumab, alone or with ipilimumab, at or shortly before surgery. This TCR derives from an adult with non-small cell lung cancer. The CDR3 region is CASSSGTGGRNEQFF. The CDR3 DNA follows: TGTGCCAGCTCATCAGGGACGGGAGGTCGCAATGAGCAGTTCTTC.